One and the same sample provided the 30 T cell receptor beta chains below, sequenced in a study of blood T cell repertoires in COVID-19. Assay used: immunoSEQ multiplex PCR; TCRdb lists only in-frame clones, some missing. The table records hundreds of thousands of clones, roughly 86% of them present only once. Sample: PBMCs or T cells enriched from blood (not recorded which). Receptor source: a woman between 18 and 30 years old who had recovered from COVID-19.

Regarding this clone: This same CDR3 is encoded by further DNA sequences in the sample. The chain is built from TRBV2 and TRBJ2-7, with D perhaps matching TRBD1 (6 bases). Germline lookup yields CDR1 SNHLY and CDR2 FYNNEI. V gave up 4 bases and J gave up 4 bases, with 8 bases separating them. The CDR3 runs to 12 residues. DNA for the CDR3: TGTGCCAGCAGTGGGCAGGGGTACGAGCAGTACTTC. This sequence encodes CASSGQGYEQYF. The full variable domain, its missing parts supplied by reference TRBV2 and TRBJ2-7, is EPEVTQTPSHQVTQMGQEVILRCVPISNHLYFYWYRQILGQKVEFLVSFYNNEISEKSEIFDDQFSVERPDGSNFTLKIRSTKLEDSAMYFCASSGQGYEQYFGPGTRLTVT.

J is TRBJ1-2 and V is TRBV15; a possible D gene is TRBD1 (5 bases). CDR3 size: 13 residues. Between the trimmed V and J ends, which lost 5 bases and 2 bases, there was a span of 9 bases. Germline CDR1 and CDR2: LNHNV and YYDKDF (reference sequence). This CDR3 reads CATSDRTNYGYTF. As DNA, the CDR3 is TGTGCCACCAGCGACAGAACAAACTATGGCTACACCTTC.

This clone was seen a single time. The rearrangement joins TRBV7-3 to TRBJ1-6, with no clear D. The ends were cut back, 1 base at V and 5 bases at J, with 3 bases in the middle. The CDR3 contains 13 residues. Looked up from germline, CDR1 is SGHTA and CDR2 is FQGTGA. Here the CDR3 DNA reads TGTGCCAGCAGCTTAAGTAATAATTCACCCCTCCACTTT. Translating it yields CASSLSNNSPLHF.

This clone has only one observation. The V gene is TRBV24-1, the J gene TRBJ2-2, with 7 bases matching TRBD1. V lost 6 bases to trimming and J lost 8 bases; unmatched junction nucleotides: 5. This CDR3 is 13 amino acids long. Germline V gene data show CDR1 as KGHDR and CDR2 as SFDVKD. CDR3 amino acids: CATSFRGKGELFF. The CDR3 DNA reads TGTGCCACCAGTTTCAGGGGGAAGGGGGAGCTGTTTTTT.

The chain joins TRBV30 to TRBJ1-5; D is ambiguous. The CDR3 covers 12 residues. Trimming removed 2 bases from V and 4 bases from J, with 6 bases in between. Germline values: CDR1 GTSNPN, CDR2 SVGIG (reference sequence). The CDR3 coding sequence is TGTGCCTGGAGTATCGGGAATCAGCCCCAGCATTTT. As protein: CAWSIGNQPQHF.

V and J are TRBV24-1 and TRBJ2-5; D not resolved. This CDR3 contains 13 residues. Germline CDR1 is KGHDR and CDR2 is SFDVKD. V was trimmed by 5 bases and J by 5 bases, leaving 11 bases between them. The CDR3 nucleotides are TGTGCCACCAGTGGTGGGCATGAGGAGACCCAGTACTTC. Translating gives CATSGGHEETQYF.

The CDR3 sequence is CASSEEEGQGGNEQFF. The CDR3 nucleotides are TGTGCCAGCAGTGAAGAAGAGGGACAGGGAGGGAATGAGCAGTTCTTC. J is TRBJ2-1 and V is TRBV6-1; TRBD1 agrees at 9 bases. This CDR3 is built from 16 residues. Germline V CDR1 and CDR2: MNHNS, SASEGT. The J segment lost 7 bases and the V segment lost 1 base, leaving 8 bases of the junction unmatched.

The chain links TRBV14 to TRBJ1-2; TRBD1 matches at 7 bases. The CDR3 is 17 residues long. The J segment lost 12 bases and the V segment lost 4 bases, leaving 23 bases of the junction unmatched. Germline lookup yields CDR1 SGHDN and CDR2 FVKESK. The CDR3 sequence: CASSLDRAGDEYRGHTF. CDR3 in DNA: TGTGCCAGCAGCCTCGACAGGGCCGGGGACGAATATCGGGGCCACACCTTC. Full variable domain (remainder filled in from reference TRBV14 and TRBJ1-2): EAGVTQFPSHSVIEKGQTVTLRCDPISGHDNLYWYRRVMGKEIKFLLHFVKESKQDESGMPNNRFLAERTGGTYSTLKVQPAELEDSGVYFCASSLDRAGDEYRGHTFGSGTRLTVV.

The rearrangement links TRBV5-8 to TRBJ1-1; 10 nucleotides line up with TRBD1. Trimming removed 2 bases from V and 7 bases from J; junction bases left unmatched: 2. This CDR3 is built from 13 residues. Germline V gene data show CDR1 as SGHTS and CDR2 as YDEGEE. CDR3 sequence (DNA): TGTGCCAGCAGCTTCGGACAGGGGGATGAAGCTTTCTTT. It is translated as CASSFGQGDEAFF.

The chain combines TRBV28 with TRBJ2-7, with D possibly matching TRBD1 (7 bases). The V gene's germline CDR1 is MDHEN and CDR2 SYDVKM. V lost 1 base and J 1 base, leaving 14 bases between the germline ends. The CDR3 extends over 16 amino acids. The chain's CDR3 is CASSLLVAGGSYEQYF. The CDR3 bases are TGTGCCAGCAGTTTATTAGTGGCAGGGGGGTCCTACGAGCAGTACTTC.

As to this clone: Other DNA sequences within the sample encode an identical CDR3. The chain recombines TRBV4-1 with TRBJ1-5; no definite D call. The CDR3 spans 13 residues. Trimming shortened V by 0 bases and J by 3 bases, and 3 bases separated the two germline ends. Germline V gives CDR1 MGHRA, CDR2 YSYEKL. The CDR3 DNA is TGCGCCAGCAGCCAAGAGTACAATCAGCCCCAGCATTTT. Translating gives CASSQEYNQPQHF.

This clone has only one observation. The chain has TRBV6-5 and TRBJ2-3; 7 nucleotides line up with TRBD2. CDR3 length equals 14 residues. Germline CDR1 and CDR2: MNHEY and SVGAGI. The trim removed 0 bases at V and 5 bases at J, leaving 2 bases unmatched. This CDR3 reads CASSYSPSGDTQYF. CDR3 DNA sequence: TGTGCCAGCAGTTACTCTCCTAGCGGAGATACGCAGTATTTT.

This chain connects TRBV4-3 to TRBJ1-2; D is ambiguous. V dropped 0 bases and J dropped 4 bases, with 12 bases sitting between them. In germline, CDR1 is LGHNA, CDR2 YSLEER. The CDR3 length is 15 residues. The CDR3 sequence is CASSQDPGDTYGYTF. CDR3 in DNA: TGCGCCAGCAGCCAAGACCCCGGCGACACCTATGGCTACACCTTC.

The CDR3 reads CASRQGAWDEAFF. In DNA, the CDR3 is TGTGCCAGCAGGCAGGGGGCATGGGATGAAGCTTTCTTT. The chain employs TRBV7-2 and TRBJ1-1; 8 positions match TRBD1. The CDR3 runs to 13 residues. CDR1 is SGHTA and CDR2 is FQGNSA in the germline V gene. V shed 6 bases, J shed 7 bases, and the junction held 7 bases outside the gene matches. Full variable domain (remainder filled in from reference TRBV7-2 and TRBJ1-1): GAGVSQSPSNKVTEKGKDVELRCDPISGHTALYWYRQSLGQGLEFLIYFQGNSAPDKSGLPSDRFSAERTGGSVSTLTIQRTQQEDSAVYLCASRQGAWDEAFFGQGTRLTVV.

The genes are TRBV28 and TRBJ2-3, with a weak D call TRBD2 (5 bases). Germline V CDR1 and CDR2: MDHEN, SYDVKM. Trimming took off 3 bases at V and 4 bases at J, with 14 bases between the two ends. The length of the CDR3 is 15 residues. CDR3 sequence reads: CASSFQDHGADTQYF. The CDR3 DNA reads TGTGCCAGCAGTTTTCAGGACCACGGGGCAGATACGCAGTATTTT.

The chain has TRBV6-1 and TRBJ2-7; 8 nucleotides match TRBD2. The V segment lost 3 bases and the J segment 2 bases; nucleotides outside the gene matches: 6. Germline V CDR1 and CDR2: MNHNS, SASEGT. The CDR3 spans 15 residues. The CDR3 sequence is CASSDDGRVAYEQYF. CDR3 DNA: TGTGCCAGCAGTGACGACGGGAGGGTGGCCTACGAGCAGTACTTC.

This clone was counted between two and nine times. The CDR3 bases are TGTGCCAGCAGCTTGGCCGTCACTAGCGTTGGCTACGAGCAGTACTTC. This sequence encodes CASSLAVTSVGYEQYF. The chain couples TRBV5-5 to TRBJ2-7; TRBD2 agrees at 7 bases. The CDR3 length is 16 residues. Unmatched junction bases numbered 9, after V lost 0 bases and J lost 3 bases. Germline V gene sequence: CDR1 SGHKS, CDR2 YYEKEE (reference sequence).

The CDR3 sequence: CASSLGTSGAEQFF. The CDR3 coding sequence is TGTGCCAGCAGCTTAGGGACTAGCGGAGCTGAGCAGTTCTTC. The V call is TRBV7-6, the J call TRBJ2-1, with 10 bases that match TRBD2. Germline V lookup: CDR1 SGHVS, CDR2 FNYEAQ. J lost 9 bases, V lost 1 base, and 3 bases had no gene match. CDR3 size: 14 residues.

This rearrangement joins TRBV9 to TRBJ2-4; 8 bases align to TRBD1. J gave up 0 bases and V 0 bases, and 2 bases lay outside the gene matches. The CDR3 is made up of 16 amino acids. Germline V gene sequence: CDR1 SGDLS, CDR2 YYNGEE. CDR3 residues: CASSVGQGLAKNIQYF. The CDR3 nucleotides are TGTGCCAGCAGCGTAGGACAGGGGTTAGCCAAAAACATTCAGTACTTC. The full variable domain, with the rest looked up from reference TRBV9 and TRBJ2-4, is DSGVTQTPKHLITATGQRVTLRCSPRSGDLSVYWYQQSLDQGLQFLIQYYNGEERAKGNILERFSAQQFPDLHSELNLSSLELGDSALYFCASSVGQGLAKNIQYFGAGTRLSVL.

CDR3 DNA: TGCGCCAGCAGCCAATCGACAGGACCCTATGGCTACACCTTC. Protein: CASSQSTGPYGYTF. The chain uses TRBV4-1 and TRBJ1-2, with a possible D match to TRBD1 (6 bases). V lost 2 bases and J 4 bases, leaving 11 bases between the germline ends. This CDR3 region has 14 residues. The germline V gene encodes CDR1 MGHRA and CDR2 YSYEKL.

The chain couples TRBV6-5 to TRBJ2-7; D may be TRBD1 (5 bases). This CDR3 comprises 13 residues. Trimming took off 6 bases at V and 8 bases at J, with 17 bases between the two ends. Germline CDR1 MNHEY, CDR2 SVGAGI. For the CDR3, the DNA is TGTGCCAGCAGGGTTCGACAGAATCTGAAGCAGTACTTC. Protein sequence: CASRVRQNLKQYF.

This rearrangement joins TRBV20-1 to TRBJ1-2; no definite D call. The CDR3 has 10 amino acids. V was trimmed by 5 bases and J by 4 bases, leaving 5 bases between them. The V gene's germline CDR1 is DFQATT and CDR2 SNEGSKA (reference sequence). This CDR3 is CSAGSYGYTF. The CDR3 DNA follows: TGCAGTGCTGGCTCCTATGGCTACACCTTC.

This sequence joins TRBV6-1 and TRBJ2-2; 10 bases are a match to TRBD1. CDR1 is MNHNS, CDR2 SASEGT, per germline. V shed 4 bases and J 4 bases; nucleotides not matched to a gene: 6. The CDR3 is 16 residues long. The CDR3 spells CASSVRDRGPTGELFF. As DNA, the CDR3 is TGTGCCAGCAGTGTTCGGGACAGGGGTCCCACCGGGGAGCTGTTTTTT.

V gene TRBV7-2 combines with J gene TRBJ2-3, with a weak D call TRBD2 (6 bases). The germline CDR1 and CDR2 sequences are SGHTA and FQGNSA. CDR3 length equals 14 residues. V was cut by 2 bases and J by 5 bases, with 11 bases left in between. DNA for the CDR3: TGTGCCAGCAGCTTAATGGGGGGTAAAGATACGCAGTATTTT. Translating gives CASSLMGGKDTQYF.

V and J are TRBV7-3 and TRBJ2-1; 11 bases line up with TRBD1. The CDR3 consists of 14 residues. Trimming cost V 5 bases and J 10 bases; bases outside gene matches: 7. The germline CDR1 and CDR2 sequences are SGHTA and FQGTGA. CDR3: CASSGTGGFGEQFF. The CDR3 bases are TGTGCCAGCAGCGGGACAGGGGGTTTTGGGGAGCAGTTCTTC.

This chain links TRBV10-3 with TRBJ1-1, with D maybe TRBD1 (5 bases). This CDR3 contains 14 residues. The V and J ends lost 6 bases and 1 base respectively, with 12 bases between them. Germline CDR1 reads ENHRY; CDR2 reads SYGVKD. CDR3 region: CAISPGLRNTEAFF. CDR3 sequence (DNA): TGTGCCATCAGCCCGGGACTTCGGAACACTGAAGCTTTCTTT.

CDR3 protein: CASIGDRVAGYTF. As DNA, the CDR3 is TGTGCCAGCATCGGGGACAGGGTAGCTGGCTACACCTTC. This chain uses TRBV28 with TRBJ1-2; TRBD1 matches 9 bases. Per the germline V gene, CDR1 is MDHEN and CDR2 is SYDVKM. The ends lost 7 bases at V and 7 bases at J; junction bases unmatched: 7. CDR3 length: 13 amino acids.

The rearrangement uses TRBV15 and TRBJ1-1, with D hard to call. V was shortened by 1 base and J by 6 bases, with 15 bases between the two germline ends. This CDR3 comprises 15 residues. Germline CDR1 is LNHNV and CDR2 is YYDKDF (reference sequence). This CDR3 reads CATSRGSGELAEAFF. The CDR3 DNA is TGTGCCACCAGCAGAGGGTCCGGGGAGTTGGCTGAAGCTTTCTTT.

This rearrangement joins TRBV28 to TRBJ1-2; no firm D call. V lost 5 bases to trimming and J lost 3 bases, with 4 bases between them. Germline V gives CDR1 MDHEN, CDR2 SYDVKM. This CDR3 has 11 residues. The CDR3 region is CASSAYYGYTF. CDR3 DNA sequence: TGTGCCAGCAGTGCGTACTATGGCTACACCTTC.

The rearrangement joins TRBV7-6 to TRBJ2-1, with 9 bases fitting TRBD2. The CDR3 runs 16 residues. Per the germline V gene, CDR1 is SGHVS and CDR2 is FNYEAQ. The J segment lost 6 bases and the V segment lost 1 base, leaving 7 bases of the junction unmatched. The chain's CDR3 is CASSLVAGGQGNEQFF. DNA for the CDR3: TGTGCCAGCAGCTTAGTCGCGGGGGGGCAGGGCAATGAGCAGTTCTTC.